Below, 10 T cell receptor beta chains from the same sample are listed, as sequenced in a study of T-cell reconstitution after alpha-beta-depleted transplantation in children. Unique molecular identifiers were incorporated during preparation of the TCRbeta library. TCRdb redid the calling of the PCR reads with MiXCR, one entry per CDR3 protein. The data contain about 580,000 distinct CDR3 sequences, 20% to 25% of them singletons. This specimen was PBMCs, mostly from graft donor cells, taken 360 days after TCRalphabeta/CD19-depleted stem cell transplant. These receptors were obtained from a boy under two years old who had a stem cell transplant for acute myeloid leukemia, so the T cells may come from the graft donor.

This clonotype has at least ten counts. V is TRBV5-1 and J is TRBJ2-7; the match to TRBD1 covers 8 bases. The CDR3 spans 13 residues. The V gene's germline CDR1 is SGHRS and CDR2 YFSETQ. Unmatched junction bases numbered 5, after V lost 4 bases and J lost 5 bases. Written as DNA, the CDR3 is TGCGCCAGCAGCAAAGACAGGGGAAACGAGCAGTACGTC. The encoded protein is CASSKDRGNEQYV.

This clonotype was found a few times. The V gene is TRBV6-1, the J gene TRBJ2-3; no clear D gene. The V end lost 6 bases, the J end lost 2 bases, and 9 bases lay between the germline ends. This CDR3 is built from 13 residues. The germline gives CDR1 MNHNS, CDR2 SASEGT. CDR3 in amino acids: CASSRHFTDTQYF. The CDR3 DNA follows: TGTGCCAGCAGCCGACATTTCACAGATACGCAGTATTTT.

The gene calls are TRBV7-2 and TRBJ2-1; unclear D gene. The CDR3 is 17 residues long. CDR1 SGHTA and CDR2 FQGNSA come from the germline V gene. V was trimmed by 4 bases and J by 6 bases, leaving 22 bases between them. The CDR3 DNA is TGTGCCAGCAGCTACCAACCCGTCAGGTCACATAGCAATGAGCAGTTCTTC. Translated: CASSYQPVRSHSNEQFF.

This clonotype was picked up many times. This sequence joins TRBV5-6 and TRBJ1-5; tentatively, D is TRBD1 (6 bases). CDR1 and CDR2 from the germline V gene are SGHDT and YYEEEE. Between the trimmed V and J ends, which lost 5 bases and 0 bases, there was a span of 12 bases. There are 15 residues in the CDR3. This CDR3 reads CASSTGTNSNQPQHF. CDR3 bases: TGTGCCAGCAGTACCGGGACAAATAGCAATCAGCCCCAGCATTTT.

The genes are TRBV5-5 and TRBJ1-2; D ambiguous. This CDR3 has 14 residues. Trimming cost V 3 bases and J 2 bases, with 11 bases left between them. Germline lookup yields CDR1 SGHKS and CDR2 YYEKEE (reference sequence). The CDR3 sequence is CASSSDGPNYGYTF. The CDR3 DNA reads TGTGCCAGCAGCTCGGACGGTCCCAACTATGGCTACACCTTC.

This clonotype has only a few counts. The chain carries TRBV20-1 and TRBJ2-1; 12 bases line up with TRBD1. The CDR3 is 17 amino acids. Germline CDR1 and CDR2: DFQATT and SNEGSKA (reference sequence). V shed 3 bases and J 6 bases; nucleotides not matched to a gene: 12. This CDR3 is CSARGQGAAGYVNEQFF. CDR3 DNA sequence: TGCAGTGCTAGGGGACAGGGGGCCGCGGGATACGTCAATGAGCAGTTCTTC.

This clonotype was seen repeatedly, ten times or more. The J gene is TRBJ2-2, the V gene TRBV7-2, with 7 bases aligning to TRBD1. The CDR3 has 16 amino acids. V dropped 2 bases and J dropped 0; count of bases not matched to a gene: 3. Germline CDR1 and CDR2: SGHTA and FQGNSA. The CDR3 loop reads CASSLWTGSNTGELFF. CDR3 in DNA: TGTGCCAGCAGCTTATGGACAGGTTCGAACACCGGGGAGCTGTTTTTT.

In nucleotides, the CDR3 is TGTGCCAGCACGCGGGGGGAGCCCAAAAACATTCAGTACTTC. It encodes CASTRGEPKNIQYF. This chain uses TRBV12-3 or TRBV12-4 with TRBJ2-4, with 8 bases lining up with TRBD2. Germline trimming cut 7 bases from V and 2 bases from J; bases unmatched to any gene: 4. The length of the CDR3 is 14 residues.

As regards this clonotype: A clone one base away is much larger, so this may be a read error. The chain employs TRBV25-1 and TRBJ1-6, with 7 nucleotides matching TRBD1. Germline V lookup: CDR1 MGHDK, CDR2 SYGVNS. CDR3 length: 12 amino acids. J was trimmed by 10 bases and V by 6 bases; bases with no gene match: 3. CDR3 sequence reads: CASRQGNSPLHF. The CDR3 DNA reads TGTGCCAGCAGACAGGGGAACTCACCCCTCCACTTT.

The chain has TRBV15 and TRBJ2-5, with 10 bases that match TRBD1. V lost 3 bases, J lost 2 bases, and 3 bases stayed unmatched. The CDR3 runs 15 residues. Germline V CDR1 and CDR2: LNHNV, YYDKDF (reference sequence). The CDR3 DNA reads as TGTGCCACCAGCAGCGACAGGGGGCTTCAAGAGACCCAGTACTTC. Translating it yields CATSSDRGLQETQYF. Based on the CDR3 plus reference TRBV15 and TRBJ2-5, the full variable domain is DAMVIQNPRYQVTQFGKPVTLSCSQTLNHNVMYWYQQKSSQAPKLLFHYYDKDFNNEADTPDNFQSRRPNTSFCFLDIRSPGLGDTAMYLCATSSDRGLQETQYFGPGTRLLVL.